This entry is about one TCR beta chain. Sequenced by immunoSEQ multiplex PCR; TCRdb stores in-frame clones only, minus some. The sample lists approximately 150,000 clones; 88% were seen once. This sample's time point: baseline pretreatment blood. Described treatment: 15 Gy SBRT to primary tumor, nephrectomy 4 weeks later. After SBRT, blood was collected at 2 and 4 weeks, plus baseline. The entry originates in a study of radiation and T cells in renal cell carcinoma. The ends were cut back, 5 bases at V and 0 bases at J, with 12 bases in the middle. The CDR3 has 15 amino acids. The germline gives CDR1 MNHEY, CDR2 SMNVEV (reference sequence).

The sequencing used blood, collected from a patient whose treatment included radiotherapy and nephrectomy. The origin of this receptor is a woman in her 70s with renal cell carcinoma. The V gene is TRBV27, the J gene TRBJ2-3; a possible D gene is TRBD2 (6 bases). CDR3: CASSPPSGSTDTQYF. The CDR3 coding sequence is TGTGCCAGCAGTCCCCCGAGCGGGAGCACAGATACGCAGTATTTT.